This entry lists 26 T cell receptor beta chains sequenced from one sample in a study of patients and donors after allogeneic stem cell transplantation. TCRdb re-analysed the RT-PCR reads in MiXCR, keeping a single row per CDR3 protein. The data contain over 350,000 distinct CDR3 sequences, 16% of them singletons. Sequencing used blood, either unsorted or a sorted T cell fraction (not recorded which). These receptor sequences come from a human donor who was either an allogeneic HSCT recipient or a stem cell or donor lymphocyte infusion donor (not recorded which). It is not recorded whose cells these are; they may come from a transplant donor.

This clonotype was picked up a small number of times. The rearrangement links TRBV30 to TRBJ2-4; D may match TRBD1 or TRBD2 (5 bases each). The V end was cut by 2 bases, the J end by 2 bases, with 16 bases between. There are 16 residues in the CDR3. The germline gives CDR1 GTSNPN, CDR2 SVGIG (reference sequence). The DNA of the CDR3 is TGTGCCTGGAGTTCTTCCCAGGGACGGTCCAAAAACATTCAGTACTTC. Translating gives CAWSSSQGRSKNIQYF.

A few counts support this clonotype. CDR3 region: CAWRVRGSTDTQYF. CDR3 DNA: TGTGCCTGGAGGGTGCGGGGAAGCACAGATACGCAGTATTTT. J is TRBJ2-3 and V is TRBV30; tentative D call: TRBD2 (6 bases). With 3 bases removed from V and 0 bases from J, the gap between germline ends came to 10 bases. CDR3 length equals 14 residues. Germline V lookup: CDR1 GTSNPN, CDR2 SVGIG (reference sequence).

This clonotype appeared a few times. The V gene is TRBV29-1, the J gene TRBJ2-2; TRBD1 agrees at 8 bases. CDR3 length equals 13 residues. Germline trimming cut 3 bases from V and 6 bases from J; bases unmatched to any gene: 3. CDR1 and CDR2 from the germline V gene are SQVTM and ANQGSEA. Here the CDR3 DNA reads TGCAGCGTTGAGACAGGGGTCCCCGGGGAGCTGTTTTTT. Its translation is CSVETGVPGELFF.

This clonotype turned up a few times. The chain is built from TRBV6-5 and TRBJ2-7; 10 positions agree with TRBD1. Unmatched junction bases numbered 5, after V lost 2 bases and J lost 4 bases. There are 15 residues in the CDR3. Germline loops: CDR1 MNHEY, CDR2 SVGAGI. The CDR3 nucleotides are TGTGCCAGCAGTTACCGGACAGGGGGTCGGTACGAGCAGTACTTC. Its translation: CASSYRTGGRYEQYF.

This clonotype has only a few counts. V usage is TRBV7-3 and J usage is TRBJ2-1; tentative D call: TRBD1 (6 bases). V lost 5 bases to trimming and J lost 0 bases, with 11 bases between them. Germline CDR1 reads SGHTA; CDR2 reads FQGTGA. The CDR3 length is 15 residues. The CDR3 sequence is CASSAGQSSYNEQFF. CDR3 nucleotide sequence: TGTGCCAGCAGCGCTGGACAGAGCTCCTACAATGAGCAGTTCTTC.

Concerning this clonotype: Just one base apart from a much larger clone, this may be a read error. The conserved phenylalanine or tryptophan is not found at the CDR3 terminus, so this likely reflects a read error. This chain joins TRBV4-1 and TRBJ1-4; maybe TRBD1 (5 bases). Germline-derived CDR1 and CDR2 are MGHRA and YSYEKL. V lost 0 bases to trimming and J lost 3 bases, with 8 bases between them. The CDR3 totals 15 residues. CDR3 coding DNA: TGCGCCAGCAGCCAAGATGCAGGGCCTAATGAAAAACTGTTTCTT. It codes for CASSQDAGPNEKLFL.

This chain joins TRBV12-3 or TRBV12-4 and TRBJ1-2; D is unresolved. The CDR3 spans 14 residues. V was trimmed by 5 bases and J by 4 bases, leaving 14 bases between them. In DNA form, the CDR3 reads TGTGCCAGCAGTCCATCCCACCGGCTCTATGGCTACACCTTC. Translated, it gives CASSPSHRLYGYTF.

This clonotype showed up just a few times. The chain couples TRBV20-1 to TRBJ2-7; TRBD2 might be the D (6 bases). The CDR3 totals 13 residues. V was trimmed by 4 bases and J by 4 bases, leaving 14 bases between them. Germline-derived CDR1 and CDR2 are DFQATT and SNEGSKA (reference sequence). The CDR3 here is CSATLAKHYEQYF. The CDR3 DNA sequence: TGCAGTGCTACACTAGCTAAACATTACGAGCAGTACTTC.

This clonotype was detected many times. This chain joins TRBV4-3 and TRBJ2-3; no reliable D call. The CDR3 runs to 13 residues. The ends were cut back, 1 base at V and 6 bases at J, with 8 bases in the middle. Per germline, CDR1 LGHNA and CDR2 YSLEER. The CDR3 coding sequence is TGCGCCAGCAGCCAAGGTCTTACGGATACGCAGTATTTT. Encoded protein: CASSQGLTDTQYF.

V is TRBV20-1 and J is TRBJ2-1, with 11 bases lining up with TRBD2. Germline V gene data show CDR1 as DFQATT and CDR2 as SNEGSKA (reference sequence). CDR3 length equals 14 residues. V dropped 6 bases and J dropped 4; count of bases not matched to a gene: 5. As DNA, the CDR3 is TGCAGTGCCAAGACTAGCGGGACTTACAATGAGCAGTTCTTC. Protein sequence: CSAKTSGTYNEQFF.

V gene TRBV12-3 or TRBV12-4 combines with J gene TRBJ2-3; D uncertain. CDR3 size: 15 residues. V was clipped by 5 bases and J by 4 bases, with 16 bases between them. CDR3 DNA: TGTGCCAGCAGTGCACAGTGGCAACTCGCAGATACGCAGTATTTT. Translation: CASSAQWQLADTQYF.

This clonotype was seen only a few times. The rearrangement uses TRBV5-6 and TRBJ1-4, with D perhaps TRBD1 (6 bases). Deletions cut 4 bases from V and 6 bases from J, with 19 bases between. The CDR3 sequence is 16 residues long. The germline gives CDR1 SGHDT, CDR2 YYEEEE. CDR3 sequence (DNA): TGTGCCAGCAGCCTTCCAGGGGACGGGGGACATGAAAAACTGTTTTTT. Its protein is CASSLPGDGGHEKLFF.

The chain is built from TRBV6-4 and TRBJ2-1; 8 bases are shared with TRBD1. Germline lookup yields CDR1 MRHNA and CDR2 SNTAGT. The CDR3 has 14 amino acids. J gave up 5 bases and V 6 bases, and 6 bases lay outside the gene matches. The CDR3 spells CASSKTGDHNEQFF. Written as DNA, the CDR3 is TGTGCCAGCAGCAAGACAGGGGACCACAATGAGCAGTTCTTC.

V usage is TRBV11-2 and J usage is TRBJ2-1; D might be TRBD1 (5 bases). This CDR3 has 15 amino acids. Looked up from germline, CDR1 is SGHAT and CDR2 is FQNNGV. Trimming shortened V by 5 bases and J by 0 bases, and 11 bases separated the two germline ends. The CDR3 sequence is CASSQGVSSYNEQFF. For the CDR3, the DNA is TGTGCCAGCAGCCAAGGGGTCAGCTCCTACAATGAGCAGTTCTTC. The complete variable domain, with remaining parts taken from reference TRBV11-2 and TRBJ2-1, reads EAGVAQSPRYKIIEKRQSVAFWCNPISGHATLYWYQQILGQGPKLLIQFQNNGVVDDSQLPKDRFSAERLKGVDSTLKIQPAKLEDSAVYLCASSQGVSSYNEQFFGPGTRLTVL.

This chain uses TRBV30 with TRBJ2-3; TRBD2 agrees at 10 bases. The trim removed 2 bases at V and 2 bases at J, leaving 10 bases unmatched. From germline, CDR1 is GTSNPN and CDR2 SVGIG (reference sequence). The CDR3 contains 17 residues. CDR3 DNA: TGTGCCTGGAGTTCCGGATGGACTAGCGGAAACACAGATACGCAGTATTTT. Encoded protein: CAWSSGWTSGNTDTQYF.

The rearrangement links TRBV20-1 to TRBJ2-7; 7 bases are shared with TRBD2. Germline V gives CDR1 DFQATT, CDR2 SNEGSKA (reference sequence). The CDR3 has 15 amino acids. J was trimmed by 2 bases and V by 5 bases; bases with no gene match: 12. This CDR3 reads CSARGEAGPTYEQYF. As DNA, the CDR3 is TGCAGTGCTCGAGGGGAAGCGGGACCCACCTACGAGCAGTACTTC.

This chain uses TRBV2 with TRBJ2-1, with D possibly being TRBD2 (6 bases). The germline CDR1 and CDR2 sequences are SNHLY and FYNNEI. V was clipped by 0 bases and J by 2 bases, with 14 bases between them. CDR3 length: 17 residues. The CDR3 DNA is TGTGCCAGCAGTGAAGCGCTTCCGGACTATCCCTACAATGAGCAGTTCTTC. Residues: CASSEALPDYPYNEQFF.

This chain connects TRBV11-2 to TRBJ2-7; 9 bases agree with TRBD2. Germline V gives CDR1 SGHAT, CDR2 FQNNGV. The CDR3 totals 16 residues. J gave up 5 bases and V 2 bases, and 10 bases lay outside the gene matches. The CDR3: CASSLRGGGGADEQYF. The CDR3, as DNA: TGTGCCAGCAGCTTAAGGGGTGGCGGGGGGGCGGACGAGCAGTACTTC.

This clonotype occurred a few times. The rearrangement uses TRBV27 and TRBJ1-1; D is perhaps TRBD1 (5 bases). The V end lost 0 bases, the J end lost 4 bases, and 15 bases lay between the germline ends. Germline V gives CDR1 MNHEY, CDR2 SMNVEV (reference sequence). The CDR3 spans 16 residues. Here the CDR3 DNA reads TGTGCCAGCAGTTTATCGTTTGAGGGGCTTAGCACTGAAGCTTTCTTT. Protein product: CASSLSFEGLSTEAFF.

The V and J genes are TRBV6-4 and TRBJ2-7, with 7 positions matching TRBD1. The V gene's germline CDR1 is MRHNA and CDR2 SNTAGT. With V trimmed by 5 bases and J by 0 bases, 7 bases remained unmatched. This CDR3 is 15 amino acids long. CDR3 bases: TGTGCCAGCAGTTACGGGACAGCCAACTCCTACGAGCAGTACTTC. Translating gives CASSYGTANSYEQYF.

This clonotype has only a few counts. The V gene is TRBV20-1, the J gene TRBJ2-3; 8 nucleotides align to TRBD2. The V gene's germline CDR1 is DFQATT and CDR2 SNEGSKA (reference sequence). The junction had 8 bases not matched to a gene; V was cut back by 5 bases and J by 4 bases. The CDR3 has 14 amino acids. CDR3 in amino acids: CSAPRPGGADTQYF. The DNA of the CDR3 is TGCAGTGCTCCCCGACCCGGGGGGGCAGATACGCAGTATTTT.

The chain uses TRBV6-6 and TRBJ2-1; possibly TRBD2 for D (6 bases). The CDR3 spans 12 residues. Per germline, CDR1 MNHNY and CDR2 SVGAGI (reference sequence). The germline V and J ends were trimmed by 9 bases and 5 bases, with 11 bases remaining between them. The CDR3 bases are TGTGCCAGAAGGGACTTAGACAATGAGCAGTTCTTC. Translating gives CARRDLDNEQFF.

This clonotype turned up a few times. The chain joins TRBV2 to TRBJ1-1, with unresolved D. The CDR3 extends over 12 amino acids. CDR1 and CDR2 (germline): SNHLY, FYNNEI. Written as DNA, the CDR3 is TGTGCTTCACTCTCGGGCGGGACTGAAGCTTTCTTT. It encodes CASLSGGTEAFF.

The chain recombines TRBV2 with TRBJ2-3; D may be TRBD2 (6 bases). There are 14 residues in the CDR3. Trimming took off 6 bases at V and 4 bases at J, with 14 bases between the two ends. CDR1 SNHLY and CDR2 FYNNEI come from the germline V gene. The DNA of the CDR3 is TGTGCCAGCAGGGACCCATCGGGGGCAGATACGCAGTATTTT. This gives the protein CASRDPSGADTQYF.

A few counts support this clonotype. This sequence joins TRBV9 and TRBJ2-2; no firm D call. V was cut by 4 bases and J by 0 bases, with 13 bases left in between. From germline, CDR1 is SGDLS and CDR2 YYNGEE. The CDR3 spans 16 residues. This chain's CDR3 is CASSPWGRSNTGELFF. The CDR3 DNA reads as TGTGCCAGCAGCCCGTGGGGTAGGTCGAACACCGGGGAGCTGTTTTTT.

This clonotype was found many times. The rearrangement links TRBV12-3 or TRBV12-4 to TRBJ2-7, with 10 bases identical to TRBD1. The CDR3 runs 15 residues. After removal of 4 bases from V and 6 bases from J, the junction contained 9 bases not matched to a gene. CDR3: CASSYGGQGGVEQYF. The CDR3 bases are TGTGCCAGCAGTTACGGTGGACAGGGGGGCGTCGAGCAGTACTTC.